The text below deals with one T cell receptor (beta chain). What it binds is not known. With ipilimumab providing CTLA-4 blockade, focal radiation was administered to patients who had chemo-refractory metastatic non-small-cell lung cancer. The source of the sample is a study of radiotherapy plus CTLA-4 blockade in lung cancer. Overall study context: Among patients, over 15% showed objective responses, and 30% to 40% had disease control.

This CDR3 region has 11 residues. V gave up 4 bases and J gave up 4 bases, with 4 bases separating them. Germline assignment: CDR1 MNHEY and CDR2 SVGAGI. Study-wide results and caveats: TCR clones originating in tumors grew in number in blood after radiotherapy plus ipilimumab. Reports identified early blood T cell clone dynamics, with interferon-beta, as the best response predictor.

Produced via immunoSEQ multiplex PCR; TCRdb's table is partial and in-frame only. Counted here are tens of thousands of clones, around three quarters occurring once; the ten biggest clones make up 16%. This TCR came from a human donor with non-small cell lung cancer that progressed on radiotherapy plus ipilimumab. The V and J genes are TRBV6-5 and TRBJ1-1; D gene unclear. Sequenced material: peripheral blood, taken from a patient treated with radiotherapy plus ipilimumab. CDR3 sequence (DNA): TGTGCCAGCAGTTGGGGCACTGAAGCTTTCTTT. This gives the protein CASSWGTEAFF.